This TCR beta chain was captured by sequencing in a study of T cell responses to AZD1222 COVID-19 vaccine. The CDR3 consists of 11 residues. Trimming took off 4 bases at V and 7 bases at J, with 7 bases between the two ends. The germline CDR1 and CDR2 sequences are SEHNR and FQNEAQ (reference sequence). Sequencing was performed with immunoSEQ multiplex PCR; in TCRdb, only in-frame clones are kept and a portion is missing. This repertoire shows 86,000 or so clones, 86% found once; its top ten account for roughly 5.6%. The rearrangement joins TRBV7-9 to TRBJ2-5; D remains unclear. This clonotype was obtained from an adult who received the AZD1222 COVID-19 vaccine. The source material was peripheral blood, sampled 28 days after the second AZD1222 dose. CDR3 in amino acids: CASSSRLTQYF. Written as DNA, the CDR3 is TGTGCCAGCAGCTCCCGTTTGACCCAGTACTTC.